These T cell receptor beta chains were read from a single sample in a study of blood T cell repertoires in COVID-19. TCRdb's table, derived via immunoSEQ multiplex PCR, lists solely in-frame clones and lacks some. The table includes around 290,000 clones, roughly nine tenths detected once. Source material: PBMCs or T cells enriched from blood (not recorded which). Source of these receptors: a woman aged 18-29 years who had recovered from COVID-19. CDR3s include the opening cysteine and the closing phenylalanine or tryptophan. A D gene is named only where the DNA matches it firmly. Some rows have no size entry. The others give once, few or many, or a class for an expanded clone.

d_gene: TRBD1
j_gene: TRBJ1-2
v_gene: TRBV5-5
abundance: .
CDR3aa: CASSLGTGDYGYTF
CDR3nt: TGTGCCAGCAGCTTGGGGACAGGAGACTATGGCTACACCTTC

d_gene: .
j_gene: TRBJ1-2
v_gene: TRBV30
abundance: .
CDR3aa: CAWSVQDVGGYTF
CDR3nt: TGTGCCTGGAGTGTACAGGACGTCGGGGGCTACACCTTC

d_gene: .
j_gene: TRBJ2-4
v_gene: TRBV5-1
abundance: once
CDR3aa: CASSPGLMLAKNIQYF
CDR3nt: TGCGCCAGCAGCCCAGGACTAATGCTAGCCAAAAACATTCAGTACTTC

d_gene: .
j_gene: TRBJ1-1
v_gene: TRBV7-8
abundance: few
CDR3aa: CASSLDSPGVAFF
CDR3nt: TGTGCCAGCAGCCTCGACTCCCCCGGTGTAGCTTTCTTT

d_gene: .
j_gene: TRBJ1-2
v_gene: TRBV18
abundance: .
CDR3aa: CASSLDNDNYGYTF
CDR3nt: TGTGCCAGCTCACTAGATAACGATAACTATGGCTACACCTTC

d_gene: .
j_gene: TRBJ1-2
v_gene: TRBV4-3
abundance: .
CDR3aa: CASSQVGSGVYGYTF
CDR3nt: TGCGCCAGCAGCCAAGTAGGTTCAGGGGTCTATGGCTACACCTTC

d_gene: TRBD1
j_gene: TRBJ2-5
v_gene: TRBV2
abundance: .
CDR3aa: CASRRSLDRGETQYF
CDR3nt: TGTGCCAGCAGACGCTCGTTGGACAGGGGGGAGACCCAGTACTTC

d_gene: .
j_gene: TRBJ2-2
v_gene: TRBV7-3
abundance: .
CDR3aa: CASSPTRDTGELFF
CDR3nt: TGTGCCAGCAGCCCCACCAGGGACACCGGGGAGCTGTTTTTT

d_gene: .
j_gene: TRBJ1-4
v_gene: TRBV5-1
abundance: .
CDR3aa: CASSPVGGYVEKLFF
CDR3nt: TGCGCCAGCAGCCCGGTCGGGGGTTACGTTGAAAAACTGTTTTTT

d_gene: .
j_gene: TRBJ1-6
v_gene: TRBV30
abundance: few
CDR3aa: CAWGEDSPLHF
CDR3nt: TGTGCCTGGGGGGAGGATTCACCCCTCCACTTT

d_gene: TRBD2
j_gene: TRBJ2-3
v_gene: TRBV11-2
abundance: .
CDR3aa: CASSSVPIAGDTQYF
CDR3nt: TGTGCCAGCAGTTCCGTCCCAATAGCGGGGGATACGCAGTATTTT

d_gene: TRBD1
j_gene: TRBJ1-1
v_gene: TRBV7-2
abundance: .
CDR3aa: CASTPGGPNTEAFF
CDR3nt: TGTGCCAGCACCCCAGGGGGGCCGAACACTGAAGCTTTCTTT

d_gene: .
j_gene: TRBJ1-2
v_gene: TRBV28
abundance: .
CDR3aa: CASSPPGDSATNYGYTF
CDR3nt: TGTGCCAGCAGTCCCCCCGGAGACTCCGCAACTAACTATGGCTACACCTTC

d_gene: .
j_gene: TRBJ2-1
v_gene: TRBV5-5
abundance: .
CDR3aa: CASSLVLALGSSYNEQFF
CDR3nt: TGTGCCAGCAGCTTGGTCCTAGCCTTAGGAAGCTCCTACAATGAGCAGTTCTTC

d_gene: .
j_gene: TRBJ2-5
v_gene: TRBV28
abundance: .
CDR3aa: CASRAGGQKSQYF
CDR3nt: TGTGCCAGCAGAGCCGGGGGGCAGAAGTCCCAGTACTTC

d_gene: .
j_gene: TRBJ1-5
v_gene: TRBV10-2
abundance: .
CDR3aa: CATKDTGYGNQPQHF
CDR3nt: TGCGCCACCAAGGATACAGGGTATGGCAATCAGCCCCAGCATTTT

d_gene: .
j_gene: TRBJ1-2
v_gene: TRBV5-1
abundance: .
CDR3aa: CASHSRTDLFNGYTF
CDR3nt: TGCGCCAGCCACAGCAGGACAGACCTATTCAATGGCTACACCTTC

d_gene: .
j_gene: TRBJ2-1
v_gene: TRBV11-2
abundance: .
CDR3aa: CASSLDTGPHNEQFF
CDR3nt: TGTGCCAGCAGCTTAGATACAGGGCCCCACAATGAGCAGTTCTTC

d_gene: .
j_gene: TRBJ1-5
v_gene: TRBV5-5
abundance: .
CDR3aa: CASSLEAGNQPQHF
CDR3nt: TGTGCCAGCAGCTTGGAAGCAGGGAATCAGCCCCAGCATTTT

d_gene: .
j_gene: TRBJ2-7
v_gene: TRBV12-3/TRBV12-4
abundance: .
CDR3aa: CASSYAAYEQYF
CDR3nt: TGTGCCAGCAGTTATGCAGCCTACGAGCAGTACTTC

d_gene: .
j_gene: TRBJ2-5
v_gene: TRBV5-6
abundance: .
CDR3aa: CASRIGVPLGVETQYF
CDR3nt: TGTGCCAGCAGAATAGGGGTTCCACTTGGGGTAGAGACCCAGTACTTC

d_gene: .
j_gene: TRBJ2-5
v_gene: TRBV6-2/TRBV6-3
abundance: .
CDR3aa: CASSLTYPRQETQYF
CDR3nt: TGTGCCAGCAGTCTGACTTATCCCCGCCAAGAGACCCAGTACTTC

d_gene: .
j_gene: TRBJ2-2
v_gene: TRBV2
abundance: .
CDR3aa: CASINGRAAGELFF
CDR3nt: TGTGCCAGCATCAACGGGAGAGCCGCCGGGGAGCTGTTTTTT

d_gene: TRBD2
j_gene: TRBJ2-7
v_gene: TRBV9
abundance: .
CDR3aa: CASSVTPSGSYEQYF
CDR3nt: TGTGCCAGCAGCGTAACCCCTAGCGGGAGTTACGAGCAGTACTTC

d_gene: TRBD1
j_gene: TRBJ1-2
v_gene: TRBV5-1
abundance: once
CDR3aa: CASSTGAQGQGNYGYTF
CDR3nt: TGCGCCAGCAGCACCGGTGCCCAGGGACAGGGTAACTATGGCTACACCTTC

d_gene: TRBD2
j_gene: TRBJ2-2
v_gene: TRBV29-1
abundance: .
CDR3aa: CSVRGLAGNTGELFF
CDR3nt: TGCAGCGTTAGGGGACTAGCGGGGAACACCGGGGAGCTGTTTTTT

d_gene: TRBD2
j_gene: TRBJ2-3
v_gene: TRBV5-1
abundance: many
CDR3aa: CASSLGLGVGTQYF
CDR3nt: TGCGCCAGCAGCCTGGGACTAGGGGTTGGTACGCAGTATTTT